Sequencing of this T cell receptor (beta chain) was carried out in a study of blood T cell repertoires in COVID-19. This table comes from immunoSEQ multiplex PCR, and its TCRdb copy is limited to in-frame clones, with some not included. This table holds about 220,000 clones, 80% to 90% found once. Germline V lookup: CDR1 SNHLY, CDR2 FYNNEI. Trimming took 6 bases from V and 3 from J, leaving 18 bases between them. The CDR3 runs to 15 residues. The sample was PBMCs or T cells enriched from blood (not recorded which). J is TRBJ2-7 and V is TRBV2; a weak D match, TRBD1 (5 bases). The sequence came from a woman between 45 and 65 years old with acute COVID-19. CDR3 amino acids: CASRPAGRGGYEQYF. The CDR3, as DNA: TGTGCCAGCAGGCCAGCAGGGCGAGGCGGCTACGAGCAGTACTTC.